The clone carrying this T cell receptor beta chain was detected only once. The data are from a study of blood T cells in healthy people across ages. Germline CDR1 ENHRY, CDR2 SYGVKD. The CDR3 spans 13 residues. Sample-barcoded 5' priming and a J-beta primer mix drove a second PCR of about 6 to 11 cycles. TCRdb reanalysed the 5' RACE reads using MiXCR and keeps one entry per CDR3 protein. The sample shows some 1 million distinct CDR3 sequences, more than 35% of them seen only once. The sequenced sample consisted of blood. This TCR was recovered from a woman aged 55-75 years in good health. This rearrangement joins TRBV10-3 to TRBJ2-4; perhaps TRBD2 as D (5 bases). The assigned J gene may be wrong: the sequence end matches TRBJ2-5 better. The CDR3 DNA reads TGTGCCATCAGAAACCGGGGACAAGAGACCCAGTACTTC. This gives the protein CAIRNRGQETQYF.